This T cell receptor (beta chain) was captured in a study of cytomegalovirus exposure and HLA in healthy donors (TCRdb year 2017). About the full investigation: According to an earlier analysis of around 600 of the donors, about 179 million T cells yielded 120 million or so unique TCR beta sequences and 250 to 350 Gb of sequence data. The number of typed donors differed by locus: about 620-640 for A, B, C, DRB1 and DQB1; 500 to 550 for DQA1; some 610 for DPA1; and some 470 for DPB1. HLA typing included class I and class II loci at four-digit resolution. All discovery cohort repertoires had been generated using a single sequencing platform. Roughly 290 gigabases of sequencing data and around 80 million unique TCR sequences made up an early release that covered about 640 HLA-typed donors. Of the 398 genotyped donors, 65% to 90% fell in the genetic ancestry cluster associated with self-reported Caucasian donors. Because of strong linkage in the cohort, roughly five DR-DQ haplotypes were treated as single units for association and clustering. Among roughly 400 genotyped donors of the cohort, an average of about 240,000 unique TCR beta nucleotide sequences was sequenced per donor, of which 15% to 20% were non-productive. Donor age, sex, ethnicity and CMV serostatus were compiled together with the repertoire data. An earlier analysis of 587 of the donors used high-throughput TCR beta sequencing to judge whether each TCR beta V gene segment behaved as functional or pseudogenic. The aim of the study was to test whether cataloging public T cell receptors could identify signatures of past pathogen exposure. A later analysis re-analyzed previously published TCR beta repertoires from roughly 600 donors and added high-resolution HLA genotyping to study TCR occurrence patterns. A later genetic analysis used genome-wide SNP genotypes for about 55% of the 666 donors, treating that subset as a discovery cohort. The study profiled the T cell repertoires of under 850 subjects by immunosequencing and related them to cytomegalovirus serostatus. To predict cytomegalovirus infection status, the study brought together high-throughput TCR immunosequencing, statistical association of individual TCRs with disease status, and machine learning. In the later analysis, no new phenotypic data were used to find candidate immune exposures; instead, reliance was placed on TCR beta sequences and their occurrence across donors. Besides the first cohort of roughly 640 subjects, a separate validation cohort made up of over 100 different subjects was used.

In total, 600 or so healthy bone marrow donors made up the cohort. At the time of sampling, every cohort member was nominally healthy, though immune exposures that went unrecorded were likely present. The donor was CMV seronegative and was included in the group of a few hundred seronegative cohort members. Every donor gave a peripheral blood sample, and the peripheral blood mononuclear cells from that sample were used for TCR beta sequencing. The Qiagen DNeasy Blood Extraction Kit was used to extract genomic DNA from the blood cell samples. V loses 4 bases, J loses 3 bases, and the germline ends lie 3 bases apart. CDR1 and CDR2 are drawn from the germline V gene: SGDLS, YYNGEE. The CDR3 measures 11 amino acids from cysteine to phenylalanine. Here the CDR3 DNA is all that survives: 33 bases in frame from base 1. Turning to this clone: The antigen this receptor binds is unknown. No base qualities exist here, and no much larger clone lies one base off it.

The library was produced with the immunoSEQ multiplex PCR assay. For the multiplex PCR, a mixture combining 60 forward primers for TCR Vbeta segments and 13 reverse primers for TCR Jbeta segments was used. The CDR3 region of rearranged TCR beta genes was amplified from genomic DNA with a multiplex PCR assay. Amplified TCR beta libraries were sequenced as 87-base-pair reads on the Illumina HiSeq System. Under the source paper's analysis protocol: Across the roughly 600 repertoires, a later analysis counted tens of millions of unique TCR beta chains, roughly 11 million of which were shared by at least two donors. Raw reads were error-corrected and collapsed into unique sequences with a nearest-neighbor algorithm that merged closely related sequences to remove PCR and sequencing errors. To assign V, D and J gene segments, CDR3 sequences were aligned to IMGT reference sequences. Each retained sequence needed at least a six-nucleotide match to both a V gene segment and a J gene segment. Rearrangements were classified as productive when the CDR3 lacked stop codons and remained in frame with V and J, and all other rearrangements were classified as non-productive. CDR3 was defined according to IMGT convention as the region running from the second conserved V-encoded cysteine to the conserved J-encoded phenylalanine. In an earlier analysis of more than 550 of the donors, sequences lacking an unambiguous match to a single V gene segment were excluded. In an earlier analysis of a few hundred of the donors, V segments were called functional above 56.7% productive rearrangements and were called segregating when the between-donor standard deviation exceeded 5%. A statistical classification framework was built to diagnose cytomegalovirus status from the catalog of TCR beta chain sequences. In a later analysis, TCR nucleotide sequences were compared against IMGT/GENE-DB human TR gene sequences so that V and J genes could be assigned. A later analysis assigned CDR3 sequences and most-parsimonious VDJ recombination scenarios with the TCRdist pipeline. A later analysis defined each TCR beta chain by its CDR3 amino acid sequence plus V-gene family, and excluded reads lacking a unique V-gene family. To address suspected cross-contamination and a sequencing artifact, a later analysis removed under 600 highly shared, low-generation-probability nucleotide sequences. In a later analysis, a clonal expansion index for each public chain was calculated from normalized within-repertoire ranks of inferred template counts. A later analysis computed generation probabilities with a VDJ recombination model fitted to out-of-frame rearrangements, and checked the results against IGoR. In a later analysis, TCR-TCR, TCR-HLA and TCR-CMV co-occurrence was scored with hypergeometric tests, and a repertoire-size bias correction was applied to TCR pairs. A later analysis estimated false discovery rates by permuting HLA or CMV assignments 20 times. A later analysis grouped co-occurring TCRs with DBSCAN, adding TCRdist sequence similarity when clustering within HLA-allele-positive subsets. Repertoires with fewer than 30,000 or more than 120,000 public chains were left out of co-occurrence clustering, as were about 5 repertoires with anomalous nucleotide sharing. TCRdb took over this immuneACCESS table, retaining in-frame rearrangements with V and J assigned. Such tables are incomplete; in checked studies, under half of the missing clones stem from an unresolved V gene, and the remainder is unexplained. V, J and clone size reflect that table, while D and trimming were determined from the DNA. The sample contains approximately 98,000 clones, around 67% of them found a single time. Approximately 1.8% of the sample goes to the ten largest clones.

On the study overall, not on this receptor specifically: When HLA alleles, especially DR and DQ, strongly co-occurred, attributing TCR associations to individual alleles was difficult. According to a later analysis, TCR association rates differed among HLA loci, with DRB1 alleles showing the most associated TCRs and HLA-C alleles showing the fewest. Most TCR sequences were seen in very few donors, while some public TCRs were found in many individuals. A later analysis found that HLA-associated TCR beta chains were more clonally expanded and had lower generation probabilities than equally common non-associated chains. A later genetic analysis associated a missense DCLRE1C variant with V-gene and J-gene trimming of TCR beta chains, and an independent cohort replicated the association. Because HLA typing was missing for some donors at each locus, association tests included only the typed subset. According to the authors, the approach could potentially be generalized to other disease states and immunological phenotypes. In a later analysis, most CMV-associated TCR beta chains were found to appear HLA-restricted, with HLA associations seemingly driven largely by CMV exposure. For the cohort, immune exposure information was limited to CMV serostatus. Cytomegalovirus status was reported to be diagnosed by the classifier with high specificity and sensitivity in both the original and validation cohorts. Some IMGT-functional V segments, including TRBV6-2 and TRBV6-3, could not be told apart with the 87-base-pair reads, so those segments were excluded. Because counts were too low, roughly 16 rarely observed V segments, including chromosome 9 orphons, were left out of the earlier analysis of a few hundred of the donors. The cohort was sequenced for TCR beta chains only, and without alpha or paired-chain data the features that could be detected were limited. In a later genetic analysis, fewer N-insertions in productive TCRs were reported among donors in an Asian-associated ancestry cluster than the 666-donor mean. A later analysis associated around 16,000 TCR beta sequences with specific HLA alleles at a false discovery rate of 0.05. In vitro tests confirmed that a few of the cytomegalovirus-associated TCR beta chains recognize cytomegalovirus antigens. A further reported finding was that TCR beta sequences accurately predicted the HLA-A and HLA-B alleles for most subjects in the first cohort. A cluster of highly shared sequence variants was judged likely to be a technical artifact of the sequencing pipeline. In an earlier analysis of around 600 of the donors, most TCR beta V segments appeared in productive rearrangements about 87% or about 30% of the time, broadly matching IMGT annotations. A total of fewer than 200 TCR beta chains were listed by the study as associated with cytomegalovirus. In a later analysis, several top co-occurrence clusters were reported to appear linked to parvovirus B19, influenza, CMV and Epstein-Barr virus. Linkage disequilibrium might explain the correlated functional status among segregating V segments, but an unknown experimental factor could not be excluded. The presence/absence analyses assumed that sequencing depth was roughly uniform across donors, and that assumption may not be true.

This chain is built from TRBV9 and TRBJ2-3; a confident D gene designation cannot be given. This receptor was identified in a male donor in good health and CMV-seronegative. The sequenced sample consisted of PBMCs. The nucleotide sequence is TGTGCCAGCAGCCAGACAGATACGCAGTATTTT. It specifies CASSQTDTQYF. Here the CDR3 is joined to the reference TRBV9 and TRBJ2-3 genes, and the full variable domain is: DSGVTQTPKHLITATGQRVTLRCSPRSGDLSVYWYQQSLDQGLQFLIQYYNGEERAKGNILERFSAQQFPDLHSELNLSSLELGDSALYFCASSQTDTQYFGPGTRLTVL.